This is a list of T cell receptor beta chains from one sample in a study of cytomegalovirus exposure and HLA in healthy donors. The table came from immunoSEQ multiplex PCR; TCRdb's copy has only in-frame clones and leaves some out. The sample consists of some 68,000 clones, approximately 93% of them appearing once. The sample comprised PBMCs. These receptors were collected from a man younger than 30 in good health and CMV-seropositive. CDR3s include the opening cysteine and the closing phenylalanine or tryptophan. D genes are given only for firm matches. Part of the rows lack a size; the others show once, few, many or a class for expanded clones.

d_gene	j_gene	abundance	v_gene	CDR3aa	CDR3nt
TRBD1	TRBJ2-5	.	TRBV6-6	CASSQSTGGRETQYF	TGTGCCAGCAGTCAATCGACAGGGGGCAGGGAGACCCAGTACTTC
.	TRBJ1-3	.	TRBV7-2	CASSLARKSGNTIYF	TGTGCCAGCAGCTTAGCGAGGAAATCTGGAAACACCATATATTTT
TRBD1	TRBJ2-7	.	TRBV7-2	CASSRQGYEQYF	TGTGCCAGCAGCCGACAGGGATACGAGCAGTACTTC
.	TRBJ2-3	.	TRBV2	CASRPQALKTDTQYF	TGTGCCAGCAGACCGCAAGCGTTGAAGACAGATACGCAGTATTTT
TRBD2	TRBJ2-7	.	TRBV7-6	CASSLDGAGGTYEQYF	TGTGCCAGCAGCTTAGATGGGGCGGGGGGAACCTACGAGCAGTACTTC
TRBD2	TRBJ2-1	.	TRBV7-2	CASSPPGLAVHEQFF	TGTGCCAGCAGCCCCCCGGGACTAGCGGTTCATGAGCAGTTCTTC
.	TRBJ2-5	.	TRBV6-1	CASREWETQYF	TGTGCCAGCAGGGAGTGGGAGACCCAGTACTTC
.	TRBJ2-7	.	TRBV19	CASSIYGSSYEQYF	TGTGCCAGTAGTATATATGGGAGCTCCTACGAGCAGTACTTC
TRBD1	TRBJ1-1	.	TRBV2	CASSEERGRAFF	TGTGCCAGCAGTGAAGAAAGGGGGCGAGCTTTCTTT
TRBD1	TRBJ1-2	.	TRBV9	CASSVGDRNYGYTF	TGTGCCAGCAGCGTAGGGGACAGAAACTATGGCTACACCTTC
.	TRBJ2-3	.	TRBV18	CASSPSTTDTQYF	TGTGCCAGCTCACCGTCTACCACAGATACGCAGTATTTT
TRBD1	TRBJ1-2	.	TRBV5-1	CASLGQGPDGYTF	TGCGCCAGCCTCGGACAGGGTCCAGATGGCTACACCTTC
TRBD2	TRBJ2-2	.	TRBV4-1	CASSRGLAGVTGELFF	TGCGCCAGCAGCCGAGGACTAGCGGGAGTGACCGGGGAGCTGTTTTTT
.	TRBJ1-1	.	TRBV11-2	CASSSSTGMNTEAFF	TGTGCCAGCAGCTCAAGTACAGGGATGAACACTGAAGCTTTCTTT
.	TRBJ2-7	.	TRBV21-1	CASSKGLGPNLIEQYF	TGTGCCAGCAGCAAAGGACTAGGCCCCAACCTCATCGAGCAGTACTTC
.	TRBJ1-1	once	TRBV6-1	CASSEAHRIEAFF	TGTGCCAGCAGTGAAGCCCACAGGATTGAAGCTTTCTTT
.	TRBJ1-1	.	TRBV14	CASSPRGGGGTEAFF	TGTGCCAGCAGCCCCCGTGGGGGCGGGGGGACTGAAGCTTTCTTT
TRBD1	TRBJ2-1	.	TRBV11-2	CASSPTGARGLFF	TGTGCCAGCAGCCCCACAGGGGCCCGAGGTCTGTTCTTC
TRBD2	TRBJ2-5	.	TRBV5-1	CASGGRGEETQYF	TGCGCCAGCGGAGGGCGGGGGGAAGAGACCCAGTACTTC
TRBD2	TRBJ2-1	.	TRBV10-3	CAIGGSGGSGNEQFF	TGTGCCATCGGGGGGAGTGGCGGGAGCGGCAATGAGCAGTTCTTC
TRBD2	TRBJ2-7	.	TRBV7-6	CASSAGLAGEIGSYEQYF	TGTGCCAGCAGCGCCGGACTAGCGGGAGAGATTGGTTCCTACGAGCAGTACTTC
.	TRBJ2-2	once	TRBV28	CASSFRYTGELFF	TGTGCCAGCAGTTTCAGATACACCGGGGAGCTGTTTTTT
.	TRBJ2-7	.	TRBV28	CASLGLPGPSSYEQYF	TGTGCCAGCTTGGGACTTCCCGGGCCGAGCTCCTACGAGCAGTACTTC
.	TRBJ1-1	.	TRBV5-1	CASSSTTRVSTEAFF	TGCGCCAGCAGCTCTACAACACGGGTAAGCACTGAAGCTTTCTTT
.	TRBJ2-5	.	TRBV4-2	CASSVEGGVLQETQYF	TGTGCCAGCAGCGTGGAGGGGGGGGTACTCCAAGAGACCCAGTACTTC
TRBD1	TRBJ1-2	.	TRBV29-1	CSVEPGQGNDYGYTF	TGCAGCGTTGAACCGGGACAGGGAAACGACTATGGCTACACCTTC
.	TRBJ1-1	.	TRBV19	CASRETVNTEAFF	TGTGCCAGTAGAGAGACAGTGAACACTGAAGCTTTCTTT
TRBD2	TRBJ2-7	.	TRBV2	CASLGWLAGVGHEQYF	TGTGCCAGCTTAGGTTGGCTAGCGGGAGTTGGCCACGAGCAGTACTTC
.	TRBJ1-2	.	TRBV6-5	CATEGGYYGYTF	TGTGCCACAGAGGGGGGGTACTATGGCTACACCTTC
.	TRBJ1-2	.	TRBV6-6	CASSKTQGGDGYTF	TGTGCCAGCAGCAAAACACAGGGAGGGGATGGCTACACCTTC
TRBD1	TRBJ1-2	.	TRBV15	CATSRDLGQGDGYTF	TGTGCCACCAGCAGAGATCTAGGACAGGGGGATGGCTACACCTTC
.	TRBJ1-4	.	TRBV2	CASREQRPNEKLFF	TGTGCCAGCAGAGAACAGCGGCCTAATGAAAAACTGTTTTTT
.	TRBJ1-4	.	TRBV25-1	CASSNGYRNEKLFF	TGTGCCAGCAGTAATGGCTACAGAAATGAAAAACTGTTTTTT
TRBD2	TRBJ2-1	.	TRBV7-8	CASLPSSGITNEQFF	TGTGCCAGCTTACCCTCTAGCGGGATCACCAATGAGCAGTTCTTC
.	TRBJ1-3	.	TRBV10-1	CASSPGSSGNTIYF	TGCGCCAGCAGTCCGGGAAGCTCTGGAAACACCATATATTTT
TRBD2	TRBJ2-3	.	TRBV10-3	CAISEGGLADTDTQYF	TGTGCCATCAGTGAAGGGGGACTAGCGGACACAGATACGCAGTATTTT
TRBD1	TRBJ2-1	.	TRBV10-3	CAIRDRDDNEQFF	TGTGCCATCCGGGACAGGGATGACAATGAGCAGTTCTTC
.	TRBJ2-7	.	TRBV6-5	CASSVSGSYEQYF	TGTGCCAGCAGTGTGTCGGGGTCCTACGAGCAGTACTTC